These 14 T cell receptor beta chains came from one sample sequenced in a study of T cells expressing NK-cell markers. TCRdb re-called the 5' RACE reads, yielding one record per CDR3 amino acid sequence without DNA. Here the sample table reports hundreds of thousands of distinct CDR3 sequences. Sequenced material: blood T cells: a sorted CD56 or NKG2C T cell subset, CD4+ or CD8+ T cells, or bulk PBMC T cells (not recorded which). The source of these receptors is a young man in good health.

The chain joins TRBV5-1 to TRBJ2-1; absent DNA, TCRdb's TRBD2 call cannot be checked. In germline, CDR1 is SGHRS, CDR2 YFSETQ. CDR3 size: 15 residues. The CDR3 sequence is CASSPGLAGVKEQFF.

V gene TRBV15 combines with J gene TRBJ2-3; the TCRdb D gene call, TRBD1, has no DNA to confirm it. The CDR3 loop spans 16 amino acids. CDR1 LNHNV and CDR2 YYDKDF come from the germline V gene (reference sequence). The CDR3 region is CATSLQGDPRTDTQYF.

The V and J genes are TRBV10-1 and TRBJ2-5; TCRdb names TRBD1, which stays unverified in the absence of DNA. This CDR3 has 14 amino acids. Germline V gene data show CDR1 as WNHNN and CDR2 as SYGVQD (reference sequence). CDR3 region: CASSESLQGETQYF.

CDR3 protein: CSASPSHTGELFF. The chain links TRBV20-1 to TRBJ2-2. CDR3 length equals 13 residues. CDR1 is DFQATT, CDR2 SNEGSKA, per germline (reference sequence).

This rearrangement joins TRBV5-1 to TRBJ1-4; TCRdb selects TRBD1, and the lack of DNA leaves this call unchecked. CDR1 is SGHRS, CDR2 YFSETQ, per germline. The CDR3 consists of 12 residues. CDR3: CASSGDREKLFF.

V gene TRBV9 combines with J gene TRBJ2-1; TCRdb reports TRBD1, a call that lacks DNA to check it against. Germline CDR1 is SGDLS and CDR2 is YYNGEE. The CDR3 is 14 amino acids. The CDR3 sequence is CASSVVAGYNEQFF.

The chain recombines TRBV7-9 with TRBJ2-5; there is no DNA to check the TCRdb D call of TRBD2. CDR3 size: 14 residues. CDR1 is SEHNR, CDR2 FQNEAQ, per germline (reference sequence). This CDR3 reads CASRYRELLETQYF.

The chain is built from TRBV4-2 and TRBJ1-2; checking the TCRdb D call of TRBD1 is not possible without DNA. The CDR3 has 16 amino acids. Germline lookup yields CDR1 LGHNA and CDR2 YNFKEQ. The CDR3 here is CASSQLTRGRRTGYTF.

The rearrangement joins TRBV20-1 to TRBJ2-7; TCRdb outputs TRBD2, but without DNA this stays unchecked. Germline values: CDR1 DFQATT, CDR2 SNEGSKA (reference sequence). The length of the CDR3 is 16 residues. CDR3 residues: CSARDRRLAGVHEQYF.

The rearrangement uses TRBV27 and TRBJ2-7; TCRdb returns TRBD2, unconfirmable since there is no DNA. Germline V gene lookup returns CDR1 MNHEY and CDR2 SMNVEV (reference sequence). The CDR3 consists of 16 residues. CDR3 region: CASSPPQRGIAYEQYF.

The CDR3 sequence is CASSPRTSGGPNTGELFF. The rearrangement links TRBV5-1 to TRBJ2-2; TCRdb's D gene call, TRBD2, goes unchecked for lack of DNA. The CDR3 length is 18 residues. Germline V gene lookup returns CDR1 SGHRS and CDR2 YFSETQ. Complete variable domain (other parts from reference TRBV5-1 and TRBJ2-2): KAGVTQTPRYLIKTRGQQVTLSCSPISGHRSVSWYQQTPGQGLQFLFEYFSETQRNKGNFPGRFSGRQFSNSRSEMNVSTLELGDSALYLCASSPRTSGGPNTGELFFGEGSRLTVL.

The V and J genes are TRBV30 and TRBJ2-2; there is no DNA to check the TCRdb D call of TRBD1. This CDR3 is built from 14 residues. CDR1 and CDR2 (germline): GTSNPN, SVGIG (reference sequence). The CDR3: CAWKTGYWTGELFF.

This chain joins TRBV5-6 and TRBJ2-7; TCRdb's assignment of TRBD1 cannot be checked, as there is no DNA. Looked up from germline, CDR1 is SGHDT and CDR2 is YYEEEE. There are 12 residues in the CDR3. The CDR3 spells CASRGYGHEQYF.

This rearrangement joins TRBV18 to TRBJ1-1. The CDR3 runs to 13 residues. Germline CDR1 and CDR2: KGHSH and LQKENI. This CDR3 reads CASSSRQVTEAFF.